The clone carrying this T cell receptor beta chain was picked up one time. Its specificity is not known. The time point was: week 35, safety follow-up. Every vaccine dose comprised 300 ug of mutant IDH1 20-mer peptide plus topical imiquimod. The data stem from a study of a mutant IDH1 vaccine in newly diagnosed glioma. Study-wide background: Previous treatment comprised radiotherapy, temozolomide, or both, mostly both.

TCRdb's copy holds only in-frame clones and misses some; the assay was immunoSEQ multiplex PCR. Here the sample spans tens of thousands of clones, approximately 81% being singletons. J gave up 4 bases and V 4 bases, and 14 bases lay outside the gene matches. The CDR3 contains 17 residues. Germline-derived CDR1 and CDR2 are MNHNS and SASEGT. The J gene is TRBJ2-3, the V gene TRBV6-1, with TRBD2 matching over 7 bases. The sequence was collected from a young man with glioma. This specimen consisted of PBMCs, obtained from a glioma patient whose treatment included an IDH1 peptide vaccine. The CDR3 DNA reads as TGTGCCAGCAGTGCCAACCTGGGGCTAGCGGTAGCAGATACGCAGTATTTT. Its protein product is CASSANLGLAVADTQYF.